Each of the 27 T cell receptor beta chains below was sequenced from the same sample in a study of T cell changes during pregnancy in multiple sclerosis (dated by TCRdb to the late 2010s). Library preparation was by the immunoSEQ multiplex PCR assay. TCRdb's version of the immuneACCESS table is confined to in-frame rearrangements and falls short of the full clone set. An unresolved V gene accounts for under half of the shortfall where checked; the remainder is of unknown origin. The table for this sample lists tens of thousands of clones; around 96% of them were counted only once. The ten most abundant clones make up around 1.1% of the sample. The sequences come from peripheral blood, collected in the second trimester of pregnancy. The receptors were sampled from a female donor with multiple sclerosis, enrolled in a pregnancy study.

This clone was counted once. The CDR3 loop reads CASSPRDRGGEQYF. CDR3 sequence (DNA): TGTGCCAGCAGCCCTCGGGACAGGGGAGGCGAGCAGTACTTC. The chain uses TRBV11-3 and TRBJ2-7; TRBD1 matches at 10 bases. Germline V lookup: CDR1 SGHNT, CDR2 YENEEA. V shed 5 bases, J shed 6 bases, and the junction held 7 bases outside the gene matches. This CDR3 contains 14 residues.

V and J are TRBV9 and TRBJ2-1; 7 bases match TRBD2. The CDR3 spans 16 residues. Per the germline V gene, CDR1 is SGDLS and CDR2 is YYNGEE. Trimming took 4 bases from V and 9 from J; bases not matched to a gene: 16. CDR3 region: CASSFRWDYRRGEQFF. The CDR3 nucleotides read TGTGCCAGCAGCTTCCGCTGGGACTACCGAAGAGGTGAGCAGTTCTTC.

V and J are TRBV27 and TRBJ1-2; a weak D match, TRBD1 (6 bases). This CDR3 is 13 amino acids long. The V and J ends lost 5 bases and 5 bases respectively, with 12 bases between them. Germline loops: CDR1 MNHEY, CDR2 SMNVEV (reference sequence). Here the CDR3 DNA reads TGTGCCAGCAGTGGGGCAGGGGCATATGGCTACACCTTC. It translates to CASSGAGAYGYTF.

This clone occurred once. The chain uses TRBV7-2 and TRBJ2-1; TRBD2 aligns across 10 bases. The J segment lost 2 bases and the V segment lost 1 base, leaving 11 bases of the junction unmatched. CDR1 and CDR2 (germline): SGHTA, FQGNSA. The length of the CDR3 is 19 residues. The CDR3 spells CASSLDASGRGLPYNEQFF. DNA of the CDR3: TGTGCCAGCAGCTTAGATGCTAGCGGGAGAGGGCTCCCCTACAATGAGCAGTTCTTC.

This clone was detected once. This chain links TRBV7-3 with TRBJ1-2; 7 bases agree with TRBD1. The CDR3 consists of 16 residues. In germline, CDR1 is SGHTA, CDR2 FQGTGA. The V and J ends lost 5 bases and 5 bases, in that order; junction bases with no gene match: 14. The CDR3 nucleotides are TGTGCCAGCAGCACTGGAATCCGGGGACAGTATTATGGCTACACCTTC. Encoded protein: CASSTGIRGQYYGYTF. The variable domain in full, with the rest retrieved from reference TRBV7-3 and TRBJ1-2, is GAGVSQTPSNKVTEKGKYVELRCDPISGHTALYWYRQSLGQGPEFLIYFQGTGAADDSGLPNDRFFAVRPEGSVSTLKIQRTERGDSAVYLCASSTGIRGQYYGYTFGSGTRLTVV.

V gene TRBV27 combines with J gene TRBJ2-7, with a possible D match to TRBD2 (6 bases). The length of the CDR3 is 14 residues. Germline-derived CDR1 and CDR2 are MNHEY and SMNVEV (reference sequence). V lost 2 bases to trimming and J lost 5 bases, with 13 bases between them. The CDR3 protein is CASSLRASVNEQYF. The CDR3 bases are TGTGCCAGCAGTTTAAGGGCTAGCGTCAACGAGCAGTACTTC.

As regards this clone: The sample carries other DNA sequences with the same CDR3. The V gene is TRBV5-1, the J gene TRBJ2-3; 14 bases match TRBD2. The germline V gene has CDR1 SGHRS and CDR2 YFSETQ. The ends lost 4 bases at V and 1 base at J; junction bases unmatched: 2. The CDR3 length is 16 residues. The CDR3: CASSPGLAGGTDTQYF. CDR3 bases: TGCGCCAGCAGCCCGGGACTAGCGGGGGGCACAGATACGCAGTATTTT.

The chain has TRBV30 and TRBJ1-1, with D maybe TRBD1 (6 bases). CDR3 length: 13 residues. Germline CDR1 is GTSNPN and CDR2 is SVGIG (reference sequence). V lost 1 base, J lost 4 bases, and 10 bases lay in between. The CDR3 is CAWSANRATEAFF. In DNA form, the CDR3 reads TGTGCCTGGAGTGCGAACAGGGCCACTGAAGCTTTCTTT.

The CDR3 DNA is TGCGCCAGCAGCCTGACAGGGCTGGTTGAAAAACTGTTTTTT. Its translation: CASSLTGLVEKLFF. The chain joins TRBV4-1 to TRBJ1-4; 7 bases are shared with TRBD1. Germline assignment: CDR1 MGHRA and CDR2 YSYEKL. This CDR3 has 14 amino acids. With 4 bases clipped from V and 7 bases from J, the junction kept 6 bases outside the gene matches.

The chain joins TRBV9 to TRBJ2-7, with 8 bases aligning to TRBD2. Trimming removed 1 base from V and 5 bases from J; junction bases left unmatched: 5. Germline CDR1 SGDLS, CDR2 YYNGEE. The CDR3 has 14 amino acids. CDR3 residues: CASSVSGRIDEQYF. CDR3 bases: TGTGCCAGCAGCGTAAGCGGGAGAATTGACGAGCAGTACTTC.

About this clone: Germline and junction disagree at one end, which may indicate a read error. The genes are TRBV15 and TRBJ2-2; possibly TRBD1 for D (6 bases). The CDR3 is 13 amino acids. Looked up from germline, CDR1 is LNHNV and CDR2 is YYDKDF (reference sequence). The DNA for the CDR3 is TGTGCCACCAGCGGAGACAGGACCGGGGAGCTGTTTTTT. Protein product: CATSGDRTGELFF.

This chain connects TRBV7-9 to TRBJ1-1; D gene ambiguous. The CDR3 contains 12 residues. Germline V CDR1 and CDR2: SEHNR, FQNEAQ (reference sequence). The V and J ends lost 1 base and 10 bases respectively, with 10 bases between them. DNA of the CDR3: TGTGCCAGCAGCTTAGTGGGAGAAGGAGCTTTCTTT. Its translation is CASSLVGEGAFF. Variable domain in full (rest from reference TRBV7-9 and TRBJ1-1): DTGVSQNPRHKITKRGQNVTFRCDPISEHNRLYWYRQTLGQGPEFLTYFQNEAQLEKSRLLSDRFSAERPKGSFSTLEIQRTEQGDSAMYLCASSLVGEGAFFGQGTRLTVV.

The genes are TRBV20-1 and TRBJ1-1, with D possibly being TRBD1 (5 bases). V was clipped by 3 bases and J by 5 bases, with 7 bases between them. Germline CDR1 DFQATT, CDR2 SNEGSKA (reference sequence). The CDR3 totals 11 residues. The CDR3 reads CSARSGTEAFF. CDR3 bases: TGCAGTGCTAGGTCAGGGACTGAAGCTTTCTTT.

The V and J genes are TRBV30 and TRBJ1-4; D not resolved. The V gene lost 0 bases and the J gene lost 4 bases, with 12 bases spanning the gap. The CDR3 totals 15 residues. CDR1 is GTSNPN, CDR2 SVGIG, per germline (reference sequence). CDR3 nucleotide sequence: TGTGCCTGGAGTGTACGGGGAGTCGTTAATGAAAAACTGTTTTTT. Its protein product is CAWSVRGVVNEKLFF.

This chain connects TRBV30 to TRBJ1-1; D gene ambiguous. Trimming removed 0 bases from V and 6 bases from J, with 11 bases in between. Germline lookup yields CDR1 GTSNPN and CDR2 SVGIG (reference sequence). The CDR3 totals 13 residues. Here the CDR3 reads CAWSVEGGAEAFF. The CDR3 DNA reads as TGTGCCTGGAGTGTAGAGGGTGGCGCTGAAGCTTTCTTT.

This chain uses TRBV6-5 with TRBJ2-1, with D perhaps matching TRBD1 (5 bases). The CDR3 loop spans 14 amino acids. Trimming pared 4 bases from V and 6 bases from J, leaving 13 bases between. The germline gives CDR1 MNHEY, CDR2 SVGAGI. The CDR3 region is CASSFPPRANEQFF. The CDR3 DNA follows: TGTGCCAGCAGTTTCCCCCCCAGGGCCAATGAGCAGTTCTTC.

The chain joins TRBV5-1 to TRBJ1-2; D is ambiguous. The V gene lost 5 bases and the J gene lost 4 bases, with 6 bases spanning the gap. Germline V CDR1 and CDR2: SGHRS, YFSETQ. CDR3 length: 11 amino acids. The CDR3: CASRGSYGYTF. The CDR3 coding sequence is TGCGCCAGCAGGGGCAGCTATGGCTACACCTTC. Based on the CDR3 plus reference TRBV5-1 and TRBJ1-2, the full variable domain is KAGVTQTPRYLIKTRGQQVTLSCSPISGHRSVSWYQQTPGQGLQFLFEYFSETQRNKGNFPGRFSGRQFSNSRSEMNVSTLELGDSALYLCASRGSYGYTFGSGTRLTVV.

This clone has a single count. The gene calls are TRBV27 and TRBJ1-2; D possibly corresponds to TRBD1 (5 bases). The CDR3 totals 15 residues. Germline lookup yields CDR1 MNHEY and CDR2 SMNVEV (reference sequence). V lost 1 base to trimming and J lost 2 bases, with 11 bases between them. The chain's CDR3 is CASSLYRSLNYGYTF. Written as DNA, the CDR3 is TGTGCCAGCAGTTTATACAGGAGTCTGAACTATGGCTACACCTTC.

The rearrangement joins TRBV10-1 to TRBJ2-2; unclear D gene. CDR1 is WNHNN, CDR2 SYGVQD, per germline (reference sequence). The V end was cut by 3 bases, the J end by 3 bases, with 5 bases between. The CDR3 sequence is 13 residues long. Here the CDR3 DNA reads TGCGCCAGCAGTGATACAGACACCGGGGAGCTGTTTTTT. Translation gives CASSDTDTGELFF.

The chain joins TRBV10-1 to TRBJ2-1; 7 bases line up with TRBD1. The CDR3 has 15 amino acids. V shed 2 bases and J 5 bases; nucleotides not matched to a gene: 6. The germline CDR1 and CDR2 sequences are WNHNN and SYGVQD (reference sequence). The CDR3 loop reads CASSETGTVHNEQFF. The CDR3 DNA reads TGCGCCAGCAGTGAGACCGGGACAGTTCACAATGAGCAGTTCTTC.

The V and J genes are TRBV10-3 and TRBJ1-5; D is unclear. Germline lookup yields CDR1 ENHRY and CDR2 SYGVKD. The CDR3 loop spans 14 amino acids. Trimming pared 11 bases from V and 3 bases from J, leaving 17 bases between. The CDR3 protein is CASQAPGSNQPQHF. In DNA, the CDR3 is TGTGCCTCCCAGGCTCCGGGATCCAATCAGCCCCAGCATTTT.

This clone was seen a few times. V gene TRBV4-1 combines with J gene TRBJ2-7, with D possibly TRBD2 on 6 matching bases. This CDR3 has 15 amino acids. V was shortened by 1 base and J by 2 bases, with 12 bases between the two germline ends. Germline V CDR1 and CDR2: MGHRA, YSYEKL. The CDR3: CASSQGLGRPYEQYF. CDR3 DNA: TGCGCCAGCAGCCAAGGATTAGGGAGGCCCTACGAGCAGTACTTC.

This chain connects TRBV28 to TRBJ1-1; 9 nucleotides line up with TRBD1. CDR1 is MDHEN and CDR2 is SYDVKM in the germline V gene. The CDR3 is 13 amino acids. V lost 6 bases and J lost 7; bases outside the gene matches: 6. The CDR3 here is CASSRQGGYEAFF. The DNA of the CDR3 is TGTGCCAGCAGCCGACAGGGGGGGTATGAAGCTTTCTTT.

The V call is TRBV5-4, the J call TRBJ2-3; D might be TRBD1 (6 bases). This CDR3 comprises 13 residues. With 3 bases removed from V and 4 bases from J, the gap between germline ends came to 9 bases. The V gene's germline CDR1 is SGHNT and CDR2 YYREEE (reference sequence). CDR3 amino acids: CASSYRAPDTQYF. The CDR3 DNA reads TGTGCCAGCAGCTACAGGGCCCCAGATACGCAGTATTTT.

The chain has TRBV12-5 and TRBJ2-6, with 7 bases aligning to TRBD1. Germline V CDR1 and CDR2: LGHNT, FRNRAP. The length of the CDR3 is 18 residues. V lost 5 bases, J lost 0 bases, and 10 bases stayed unmatched. In nucleotides, the CDR3 is TGTGCTAGTGGTGCCGGGACAGTGTTCAGCTCTGGGGCCAACGTCCTGACTTTC. It specifies CASGAGTVFSSGANVLTF.

This clone has a single count. The genes are TRBV7-6 and TRBJ2-2, with 10 bases matching TRBD2. This CDR3 comprises 16 residues. From germline, CDR1 is SGHVS and CDR2 FNYEAQ. Trimming cost V 5 bases and J 7 bases; bases outside gene matches: 10. This chain's CDR3 is CASSPGLAGVLGELFF. Here the CDR3 DNA reads TGTGCCAGCAGCCCCGGGCTAGCGGGAGTTCTCGGGGAGCTGTTTTTT.

The gene calls are TRBV6-5 and TRBJ2-3; 9 nucleotides line up with TRBD2. The length of the CDR3 is 15 residues. Germline V gene data show CDR1 as MNHEY and CDR2 as SVGAGI. The J segment lost 4 bases and the V segment lost 6 bases, leaving 8 bases of the junction unmatched. DNA for the CDR3: TGTGCCAGCAGCCGTCTAGCGGGGAGACCAGATACGCAGTATTTT. Protein sequence: CASSRLAGRPDTQYF.